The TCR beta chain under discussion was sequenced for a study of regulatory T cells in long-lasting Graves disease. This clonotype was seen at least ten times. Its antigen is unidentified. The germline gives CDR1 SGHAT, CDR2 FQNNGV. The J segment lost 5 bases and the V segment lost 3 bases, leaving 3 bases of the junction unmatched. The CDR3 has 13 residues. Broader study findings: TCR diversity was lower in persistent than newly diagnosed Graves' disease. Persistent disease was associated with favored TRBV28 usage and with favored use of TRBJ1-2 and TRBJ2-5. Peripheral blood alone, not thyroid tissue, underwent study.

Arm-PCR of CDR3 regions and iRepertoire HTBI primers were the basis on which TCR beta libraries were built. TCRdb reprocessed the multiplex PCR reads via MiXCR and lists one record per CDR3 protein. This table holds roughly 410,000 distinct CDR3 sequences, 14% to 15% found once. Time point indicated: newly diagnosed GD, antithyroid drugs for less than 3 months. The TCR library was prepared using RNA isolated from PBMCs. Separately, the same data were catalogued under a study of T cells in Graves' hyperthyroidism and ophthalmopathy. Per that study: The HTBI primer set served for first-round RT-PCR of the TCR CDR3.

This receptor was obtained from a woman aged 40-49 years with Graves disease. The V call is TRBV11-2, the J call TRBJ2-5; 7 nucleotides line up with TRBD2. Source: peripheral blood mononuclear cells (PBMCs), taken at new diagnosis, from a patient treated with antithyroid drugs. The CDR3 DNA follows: TGTGCCAGCAGCTTCGCGGGGGACGAGACCCAGTACTTC. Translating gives CASSFAGDETQYF.